This entry lists 16 T cell receptor beta chains sequenced from one sample in a study of OX40 agonist ivuxolimab in advanced cancers. Here immunoSEQ multiplex PCR was the method, and the copy in TCRdb shows in-frame clones only, minus some. The sample holds almost 50,000 clones, around nine tenths seen once. The source was CD4+ or CD8+ T cells sorted from blood, collected in a trial of the OX40 agonist ivuxolimab. These receptors all stem from an adult with an advanced solid tumor such as melanoma, head and neck, liver or kidney cancer.

This chain links TRBV7-9 with TRBJ2-1, with 8 positions matching TRBD1. The CDR3 loop spans 15 amino acids. V shed 5 bases and J 5 bases; nucleotides not matched to a gene: 8. CDR1 and CDR2 from the germline V gene are SEHNR and FQNEAQ (reference sequence). The CDR3 reads CASSLGQGWDNEQFF. DNA for the CDR3: TGTGCCAGCAGCCTCGGACAGGGATGGGACAATGAGCAGTTCTTC. Combining the CDR3 with reference TRBV7-9 and TRBJ2-1 gives the whole variable domain DTGVSQNPRHKITKRGQNVTFRCDPISEHNRLYWYRQTLGQGPEFLTYFQNEAQLEKSRLLSDRFSAERPKGSFSTLEIQRTEQGDSAMYLCASSLGQGWDNEQFFGPGTRLTVL.

The rearrangement links TRBV6-5 to TRBJ2-2, with 8 nucleotides matching TRBD1. The CDR3 sequence is 13 residues long. Trimming at V came to 4 bases and at J to 5 bases, leaving 0 bases not matched to a gene. Germline V CDR1 and CDR2: MNHEY, SVGAGI. The CDR3 loop is CASSWTGTGELFF. DNA for the CDR3: TGTGCCAGCAGTTGGACAGGGACCGGGGAGCTGTTTTTT.

The chain has TRBV6-5 and TRBJ2-7; D may be TRBD1 or TRBD2 (5 bases each). Trimming stripped 2 bases from V and 5 bases from J, with 13 bases between. There are 14 residues in the CDR3. Germline V gene sequence: CDR1 MNHEY, CDR2 SVGAGI. The CDR3 loop reads CASSYPGSAHEQYF. DNA for the CDR3: TGTGCCAGCAGTTACCCAGGGAGCGCCCACGAGCAGTACTTC.

The genes are TRBV19 and TRBJ2-1; 9 positions agree with TRBD1. Trimming at V came to 5 bases and at J to 2 bases, leaving 7 bases not matched to a gene. The CDR3 spans 16 residues. The V gene's germline CDR1 is LNHDA and CDR2 SQIVND (reference sequence). CDR3 loop: CASSGRQGGAYNEQFF. Here the CDR3 DNA reads TGTGCCAGTAGTGGGCGACAGGGGGGCGCCTACAATGAGCAGTTCTTC.

In this sample, this clone turned up a few times. The chain couples TRBV28 to TRBJ1-3; D ambiguous. The CDR3 extends over 14 amino acids. Germline V gene sequence: CDR1 MDHEN, CDR2 SYDVKM. V lost 2 bases and J 1 base, leaving 6 bases between the germline ends. CDR3 sequence (DNA): TGTGCCAGCAGTTTAAGGGAGTCTGGAAACACCATATATTTT. Translation: CASSLRESGNTIYF.

This chain uses TRBV27 with TRBJ2-7; perhaps D is TRBD1 or TRBD2 (5 bases each). The CDR3 is 15 residues long. Germline V lookup: CDR1 MNHEY, CDR2 SMNVEV (reference sequence). Trimming removed 3 bases at V and 3 bases at J, with 15 bases between. The DNA for the CDR3 is TGTGCCAGCAGTTTTGTCGGGGCCAGCTACTACGAGCAGTACTTC. Translation: CASSFVGASYYEQYF.

This clone was found a few times. V gene TRBV11-2 combines with J gene TRBJ2-7; D is possibly TRBD1 (6 bases). Germline V lookup: CDR1 SGHAT, CDR2 FQNNGV. The CDR3 length is 14 residues. Trimming stripped 5 bases from V and 3 bases from J, with 14 bases between. Written as DNA, the CDR3 is TGTGCCAGCAGCCCTGAGACAGGAATCTACGAGCAGTACTTC. It translates to CASSPETGIYEQYF.

The chain couples TRBV6-5 to TRBJ2-7, with 11 bases matching TRBD2. Trimming at V came to 3 bases and at J to 7 bases, leaving 8 bases not matched to a gene. This CDR3 is built from 15 residues. CDR1 and CDR2 (germline): MNHEY, SVGAGI. CDR3 in DNA: TGTGCCAGCAGTTATTCCGGGACTAGCGGAGGAGAGCAGTACTTC. Translating gives CASSYSGTSGGEQYF.

For the CDR3, the DNA is TGTGCCATCAGTGAGTCAGGGGGCGGTTATGGCTACACCTTC. Encoded protein: CAISESGGGYGYTF. The chain couples TRBV10-3 to TRBJ1-2; 7 positions match TRBD1. Trimming at V came to 0 bases and at J to 5 bases, leaving 3 bases not matched to a gene. This CDR3 contains 14 residues. Germline values: CDR1 ENHRY, CDR2 SYGVKD.

The chain couples TRBV11-2 to TRBJ2-1; 8 bases fit TRBD2. The CDR3 has 16 amino acids. The germline V gene has CDR1 SGHAT and CDR2 FQNNGV. J gave up 0 bases and V 3 bases, and 4 bases lay outside the gene matches. The CDR3 sequence is CASSFSGGSSYNEQFF. CDR3 bases: TGTGCCAGCAGCTTCAGCGGGGGCAGCTCCTACAATGAGCAGTTCTTC. Based on the CDR3 plus reference TRBV11-2 and TRBJ2-1, the full variable domain is EAGVAQSPRYKIIEKRQSVAFWCNPISGHATLYWYQQILGQGPKLLIQFQNNGVVDDSQLPKDRFSAERLKGVDSTLKIQPAKLEDSAVYLCASSFSGGSSYNEQFFGPGTRLTVL.

V is TRBV10-3 and J is TRBJ2-7, with TRBD2 matching 14 bases. The V gene's germline CDR1 is ENHRY and CDR2 SYGVKD. Trimming at V came to 2 bases and at J to 5 bases, leaving 5 bases not matched to a gene. CDR3 length: 16 residues. The CDR3 DNA reads TGTGCCATCAGTGAGGGGACTAGCGGGAGTTCCGACGAGCAGTACTTC. Protein sequence: CAISEGTSGSSDEQYF.

This rearrangement joins TRBV7-9 to TRBJ2-3; 8 bases agree with TRBD2. Germline V CDR1 and CDR2: SEHNR, FQNEAQ (reference sequence). This CDR3 contains 14 residues. J lost 6 bases, V lost 6 bases, and 8 bases had no gene match. The CDR3 DNA reads as TGTGCCAGCAGACCCGGGACTAGTAGTGATACGCAGTATTTT. It translates to CASRPGTSSDTQYF.

This chain connects TRBV25-1 to TRBJ2-1, with D perhaps being TRBD1 or TRBD2 (5 bases each). The germline V and J ends were trimmed by 8 bases and 7 bases, with 12 bases remaining between them. This CDR3 contains 12 residues. Germline CDR1 is MGHDK and CDR2 is SYGVNS. The CDR3 DNA is TGTGCCAGCTCCTTTGGGGGAAATGAGCAGTTCTTC. Translated, it gives CASSFGGNEQFF.

The chain couples TRBV7-8 to TRBJ1-1; D call uncertain. Germline V gene lookup returns CDR1 SGHVS and CDR2 FQNEAQ. The CDR3 length is 13 residues. V was trimmed by 1 base and J by 4 bases, leaving 7 bases between them. The CDR3 nucleotides are TGTGCCAGCAGCTTAGAAATCGGCACTGAAGCTTTCTTT. This encodes CASSLEIGTEAFF.

This sequence joins TRBV15 and TRBJ2-7; 7 bases agree with TRBD1. V gave up 0 bases and J gave up 3 bases; unmatched junction bases: 8. This CDR3 is 16 amino acids long. In germline, CDR1 is LNHNV, CDR2 YYDKDF (reference sequence). The DNA of the CDR3 is TGTGCCACCAGCAGAGATGGCGAAGGGGGCCACTACGAGCAGTACTTC. Translation: CATSRDGEGGHYEQYF.

Written as DNA, the CDR3 is TGTGCCAGCAGTTACGGGGGGCCCCTTTACCAAGCCTTCGAGCAGTACTTC. The encoded protein is CASSYGGPLYQAFEQYF. This sequence joins TRBV6-8 and TRBJ2-7, with D perhaps assigned TRBD1 or TRBD2 (6 bases each). In germline, CDR1 is MNHGY, CDR2 SAAAGT. V was shortened by 2 bases and J by 6 bases, with 23 bases between the two germline ends. CDR3 size: 17 residues.